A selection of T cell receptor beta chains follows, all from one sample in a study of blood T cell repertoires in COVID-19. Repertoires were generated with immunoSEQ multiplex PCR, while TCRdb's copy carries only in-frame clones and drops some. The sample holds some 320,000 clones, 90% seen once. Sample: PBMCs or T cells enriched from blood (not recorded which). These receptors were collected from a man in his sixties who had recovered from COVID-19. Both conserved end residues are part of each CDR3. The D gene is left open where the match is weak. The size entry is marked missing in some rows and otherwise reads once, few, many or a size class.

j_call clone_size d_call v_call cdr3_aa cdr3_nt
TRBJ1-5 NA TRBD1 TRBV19 CASTRTGKYNQPQHF TGTGCCAGTACAAGGACAGGGAAGTACAATCAGCCCCAGCATTTT
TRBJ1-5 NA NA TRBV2 CASNAGGGNQPQHF TGTGCCAGCAATGCCGGGGGTGGCAATCAGCCCCAGCATTTT
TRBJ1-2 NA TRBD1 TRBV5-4 CASSPGQGRGGYTF TGTGCCAGCAGCCCCGGACAGGGCAGGGGTGGCTACACCTTC
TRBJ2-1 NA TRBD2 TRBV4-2 CASSQDLAGAYNEQFF TGTGCCAGCAGCCAGGACCTAGCGGGGGCCTACAATGAGCAGTTCTTC
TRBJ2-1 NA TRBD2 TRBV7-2 CASSLAGRHNEQFF TGTGCCAGCAGCTTAGCCGGGAGGCACAATGAGCAGTTCTTC
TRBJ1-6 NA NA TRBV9 CASSDRPMGQQHESYNSPLHF TGTGCCAGCAGCGACCGCCCTATGGGGCAGCAACATGAGTCCTATAATTCACCCCTCCACTTT
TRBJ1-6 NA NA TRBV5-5 CASSLSINSPLHF TGTGCCAGCAGCTTGTCAATCAATTCACCCCTCCACTTT
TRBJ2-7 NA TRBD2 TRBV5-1 CASSLISGVYEQYF TGCGCCAGCAGCCTGATTAGCGGGGTATACGAGCAGTACTTC
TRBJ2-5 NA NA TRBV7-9 CASSRRSRGETQYF TGTGCCAGCTCGAGGAGGTCCAGAGGGGAGACCCAGTACTTC
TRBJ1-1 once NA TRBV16 CASIPRGNTEAFF TGTGCCAGCATACCCAGGGGGAACACTGAAGCTTTCTTT
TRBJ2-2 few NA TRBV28 CASSSNTGELFF TGTGCCAGCAGTTCTAACACCGGGGAGCTGTTTTTT
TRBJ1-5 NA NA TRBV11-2 CASSPISNTVRGQPQHF TGTGCCAGCAGCCCAATTAGTAACACGGTACGGGGTCAGCCCCAGCATTTT
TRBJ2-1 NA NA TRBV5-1 CASSLAREQFF TGCGCCAGCAGCTTAGCTCGTGAGCAGTTCTTC
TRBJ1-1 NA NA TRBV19 CASSIGGGGPEAFF TGTGCCAGTAGTATTGGGGGCGGGGGCCCTGAAGCTTTCTTT
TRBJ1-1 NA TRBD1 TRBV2 CASSREQGTNTEAFF TGTGCCAGCAGCCGCGAACAGGGGACGAACACTGAAGCTTTCTTT
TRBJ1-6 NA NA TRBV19 CASSETNNSPLHF TGTGCCAGTAGTGAGACAAATAATTCACCCCTCCACTTT
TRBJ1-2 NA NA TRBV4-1 CASSKEERLANYGYTF TGCGCCAGCAGCAAGGAGGAGCGTCTAGCTAACTATGGCTACACCTTC
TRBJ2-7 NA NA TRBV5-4 CASTTGRAAEQYF TGTGCCAGCACCACAGGGAGAGCTGCCGAGCAGTACTTC
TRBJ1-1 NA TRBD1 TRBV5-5 CASSKQGYVTEAFF TGTGCCAGCAGCAAACAGGGGTATGTCACTGAAGCTTTCTTT
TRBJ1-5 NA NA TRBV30 CAWSPSVNQPQHF TGTGCCTGGAGTCCAAGCGTCAATCAGCCCCAGCATTTT
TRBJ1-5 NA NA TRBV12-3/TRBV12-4 CASSFEARQPQHF TGTGCCAGCAGTTTTGAGGCCAGACAGCCCCAGCATTTT
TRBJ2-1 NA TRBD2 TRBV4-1 CASSYRTSAYNEQFF TGCGCCAGCAGCTATCGGACTAGCGCGTACAATGAGCAGTTCTTC
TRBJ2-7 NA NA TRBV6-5 CASSYLYEQYF TGTGCCAGCAGTTACTTATACGAGCAGTACTTC
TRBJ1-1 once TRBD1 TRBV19 CASRYLSTGHTEAFF TGTGCCAGTAGATACCTTTCGACAGGGCACACTGAAGCTTTCTTT
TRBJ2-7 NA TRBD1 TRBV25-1 CASSGYSGGHSYEQYF TGTGCCAGCAGTGGATATTCAGGGGGACACTCCTACGAGCAGTACTTC
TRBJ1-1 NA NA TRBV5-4 CASTHGGDRARGTEAFF TGTGCCAGCACCCATGGCGGGGACCGAGCCCGTGGCACTGAAGCTTTCTTT
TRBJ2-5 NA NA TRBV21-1 CASSKMAASETQYF TGTGCCAGCAGCAAAATGGCAGCGTCGGAGACCCAGTACTTC
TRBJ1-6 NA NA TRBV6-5 CASSAGNSPLHF TGTGCCAGCAGCGCAGGGAATTCACCCCTCCACTTT
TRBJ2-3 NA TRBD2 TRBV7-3 CASSLGRGGRADTQYF TGTGCCAGCAGCCTCGGCCGTGGCGGGAGGGCAGATACGCAGTATTTT
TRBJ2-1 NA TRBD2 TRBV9 CASSVVVGGARYEQFF TGTGCCAGCAGCGTAGTGGTCGGGGGGGCTCGGTATGAGCAGTTCTTC
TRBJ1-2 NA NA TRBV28 CASSQDMGFGYTF TGTGCCAGCAGCCAGGACATGGGCTTTGGCTACACCTTC